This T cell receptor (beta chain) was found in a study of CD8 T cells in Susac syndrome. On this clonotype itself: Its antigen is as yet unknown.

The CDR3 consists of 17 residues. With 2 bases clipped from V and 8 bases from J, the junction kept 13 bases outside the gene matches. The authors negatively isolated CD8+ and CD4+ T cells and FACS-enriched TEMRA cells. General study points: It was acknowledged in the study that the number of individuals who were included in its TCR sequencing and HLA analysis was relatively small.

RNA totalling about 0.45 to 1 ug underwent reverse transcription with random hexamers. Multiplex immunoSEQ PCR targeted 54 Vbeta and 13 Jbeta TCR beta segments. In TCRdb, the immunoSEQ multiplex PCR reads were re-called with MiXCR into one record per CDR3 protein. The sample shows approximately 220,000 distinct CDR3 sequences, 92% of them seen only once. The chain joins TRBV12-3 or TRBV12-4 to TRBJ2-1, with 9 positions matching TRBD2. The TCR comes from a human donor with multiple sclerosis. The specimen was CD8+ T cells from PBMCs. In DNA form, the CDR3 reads TGTGCCAGCAGTTTAATCCCCCCGAGCGGGGGGCGGGATGAGCAGTTCTTC. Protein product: CASSLIPPSGGRDEQFF.